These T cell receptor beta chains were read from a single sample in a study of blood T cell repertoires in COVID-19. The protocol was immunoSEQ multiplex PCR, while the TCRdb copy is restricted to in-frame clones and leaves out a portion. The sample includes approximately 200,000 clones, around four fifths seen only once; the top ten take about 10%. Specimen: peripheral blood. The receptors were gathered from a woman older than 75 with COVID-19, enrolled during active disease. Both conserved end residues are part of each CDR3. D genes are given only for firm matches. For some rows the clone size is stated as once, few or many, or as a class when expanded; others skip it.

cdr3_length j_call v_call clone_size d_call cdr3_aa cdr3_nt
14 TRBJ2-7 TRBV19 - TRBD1 CASSPPGQLYEQYF TGTGCCAGTAGCCCTCCGGGACAGCTCTACGAGCAGTACTTC
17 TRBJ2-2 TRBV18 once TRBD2 CASSPRLAGPNTGELFF TGTGCCAGCTCACCACGACTAGCGGGGCCGAACACCGGGGAGCTGTTTTTT
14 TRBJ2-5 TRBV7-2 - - CASSLVSLRETQYF TGTGCCAGCAGCCTCGTCAGTTTGAGGGAGACCCAGTACTTC
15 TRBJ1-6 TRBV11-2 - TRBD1 CASSTRTGTGSPLHF TGTGCCAGCAGCACCCGGACAGGGACTGGATCACCCCTCCACTTT
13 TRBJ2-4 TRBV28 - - CASSSGAKNIQYF TGTGCCAGCAGTTCCGGGGCCAAAAACATTCAGTACTTC
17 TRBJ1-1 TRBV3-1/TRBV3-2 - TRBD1 CASSLVGQGALNTEAFF TGTGCCAGCAGCCTCGTCGGACAGGGCGCTTTGAACACTGAAGCTTTCTTT
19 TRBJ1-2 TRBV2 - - CASSDADQAPGRSNYGYTF TGTGCCAGCAGTGATGCCGACCAGGCCCCCGGCAGATCTAACTATGGCTACACCTTC
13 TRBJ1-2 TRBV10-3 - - CAISEQVNYGYTF TGTGCCATCAGTGAGCAGGTTAACTATGGCTACACCTTC
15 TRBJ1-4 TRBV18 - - CASSPGRVPGEKLFF TGTGCCAGCTCACCCGGGCGGGTCCCGGGGGAAAAACTGTTTTTT
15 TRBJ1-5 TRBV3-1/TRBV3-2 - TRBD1 CASSQGTGGTQPQHF TGTGCCAGCAGCCAGGGGACAGGGGGAACTCAGCCCCAGCATTTT
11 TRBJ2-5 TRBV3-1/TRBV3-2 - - CASSRGETQYF TGTGCCAGCAGCCGAGGAGAGACCCAGTACTTC
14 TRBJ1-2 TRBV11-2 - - CASSSRDSFNGYTF TGTGCCAGCAGCTCGAGAGACAGTTTTAATGGCTACACCTTC
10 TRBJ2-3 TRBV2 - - CASEADTQYF TGTGCCAGCGAGGCAGATACGCAGTATTTT
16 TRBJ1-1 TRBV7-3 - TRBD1 CASSSLGTVMNTEAFF TGTGCCAGCAGCTCCCTGGGGACAGTTATGAACACTGAAGCTTTCTTT
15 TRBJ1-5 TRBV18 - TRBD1 CASSPGTGVGQPQHF TGTGCCAGCTCACCAGGGACAGGGGTGGGTCAGCCCCAGCATTTT
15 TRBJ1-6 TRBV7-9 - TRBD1 CATRRTGAENSPLHF TGTGCCACCAGGCGGACAGGGGCCGAAAATTCACCCCTCCACTTT
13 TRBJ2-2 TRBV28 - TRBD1 CASHRGNTGELFF TGTGCCAGCCACAGGGGGAACACCGGGGAGCTGTTTTTT
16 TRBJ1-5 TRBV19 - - CASSIFLGQGNQPQHF TGTGCCAGTAGTATTTTTCTGGGGCAAGGGAATCAGCCCCAGCATTTT
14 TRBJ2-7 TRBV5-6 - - CASSSPGNPYEQYF TGTGCCAGCAGCTCCCCGGGGAACCCCTACGAGCAGTACTTC
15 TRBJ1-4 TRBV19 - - CASAPGSATNEKLFF TGTGCCAGTGCACCAGGGTCTGCAACTAATGAAAAACTGTTTTTT
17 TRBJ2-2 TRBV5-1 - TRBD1 CASSLALGQGAAGELFF TGCGCCAGCAGCTTGGCCCTGGGACAGGGGGCTGCCGGGGAGCTGTTTTTT
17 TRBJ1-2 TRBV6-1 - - CASSAPSKGRDSYGYTF TGTGCCAGCAGTGCTCCGAGTAAGGGGCGCGACTCCTATGGCTACACCTTC
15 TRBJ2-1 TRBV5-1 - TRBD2 CASSLRGLGSLQQFF TGCGCCAGCAGCTTGAGGGGACTAGGCAGCCTACAGCAGTTCTTC
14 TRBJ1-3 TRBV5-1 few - CASSQATDGNTIYF TGCGCCAGCAGTCAGGCGACCGATGGAAACACCATATATTTT
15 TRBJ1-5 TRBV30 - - CAWSGGAELNQPQHF TGTGCCTGGAGCGGGGGGGCAGAACTCAATCAGCCCCAGCATTTT
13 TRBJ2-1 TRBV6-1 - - CASSDTPTREQFF TGTGCCAGCAGTGACACTCCGACGAGGGAGCAGTTCTTC
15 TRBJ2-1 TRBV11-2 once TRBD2 CASSSTSGGYNEQFF TGTGCCAGCAGCTCTACTAGCGGCGGCTACAATGAGCAGTTCTTC
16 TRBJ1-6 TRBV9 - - CASSVRDSSYNSPLHF TGTGCCAGCAGCGTCAGGGATAGCTCCTATAATTCACCCCTCCACTTT
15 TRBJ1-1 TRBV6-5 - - CASSYSYGGLTEAFF TGTGCCAGCAGTTACTCATACGGAGGGCTCACTGAAGCTTTCTTT
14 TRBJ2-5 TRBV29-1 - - CSVRVGTKKETQYF TGCAGCGTTCGGGTTGGGACAAAGAAAGAGACCCAGTACTTC
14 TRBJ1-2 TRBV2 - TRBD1 CASSSQGAHYGYTF TGTGCCAGCAGTTCACAGGGGGCCCACTATGGCTACACCTTC
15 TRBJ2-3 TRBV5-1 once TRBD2 CASSLDSGGTDTQYF TGCGCCAGCAGCTTGGATAGCGGGGGGACAGATACGCAGTATTTT
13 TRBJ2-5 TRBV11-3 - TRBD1 CASSSISQGAQYF TGTGCCAGCAGCTCTATCTCCCAGGGGGCCCAGTACTTC
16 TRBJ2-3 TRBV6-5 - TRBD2 CASSFLAGGSTDTQYF TGTGCCAGCAGTTTCCTAGCGGGGGGTAGCACAGATACGCAGTATTTT
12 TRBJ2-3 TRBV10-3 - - CAISDATDTQYF TGTGCCATCAGTGACGCGACAGATACGCAGTATTTT
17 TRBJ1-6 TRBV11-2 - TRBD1 CASSLYPPGQGNSPLHF TGTGCCAGCAGCTTATACCCCCCGGGACAGGGCAATTCACCCCTCCACTTT
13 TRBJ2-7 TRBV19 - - CASSIINRDEQYF TGTGCCAGTAGTATAATAAACAGGGACGAGCAGTACTTC
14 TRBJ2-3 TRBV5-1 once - CASSLDSGGDTQYF TGCGCCAGCAGCTTGGATAGCGGAGGAGATACGCAGTATTTT
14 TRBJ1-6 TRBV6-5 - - CASSYNKDYSPLHF TGTGCCAGCAGTTACAACAAAGACTATTCACCCCTCCACTTT
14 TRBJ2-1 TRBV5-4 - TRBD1 CASAAGQGYNEQFF TGTGCCAGCGCGGCGGGACAGGGTTACAATGAGCAGTTCTTC
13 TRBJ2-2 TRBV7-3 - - CASSSVLTGELFF TGTGCCAGCAGCTCAGTCCTTACCGGGGAGCTGTTTTTT
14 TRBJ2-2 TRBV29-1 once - CSVVGDTYTGELFF TGCAGCGTTGTGGGGGACACTTACACCGGGGAGCTGTTTTTT
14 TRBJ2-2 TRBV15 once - CATSPPMSTGELFF TGTGCCACCAGCCCCCCCATGAGCACCGGGGAGCTGTTTTTT
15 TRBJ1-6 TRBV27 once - CASSLFGAGSSPLHF TGTGCCAGCAGTTTATTTGGGGCAGGTAGTTCACCCCTCCACTTT
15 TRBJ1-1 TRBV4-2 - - CASSREQGKNTEAFF TGTGCCAGCAGCCGGGAACAGGGTAAGAACACTGAAGCTTTCTTT
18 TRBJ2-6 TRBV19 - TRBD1 CASSIAGRGLSGANVLTF TGTGCCAGTAGTATAGCGGGCAGGGGGCTCTCTGGGGCCAACGTCCTGACTTTC
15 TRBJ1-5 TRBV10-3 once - CAISGYLAKDQPQHF TGTGCCATCAGTGGATATTTGGCAAAAGATCAGCCCCAGCATTTT
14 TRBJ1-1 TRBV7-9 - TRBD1 CASNGQGQNTEAFF TGTGCCAGCAACGGACAGGGACAGAACACTGAAGCTTTCTTT
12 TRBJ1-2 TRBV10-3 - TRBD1 CAIRDRGQRNTF TGTGCCATCAGGGACAGGGGGCAGAGAAACACCTTC
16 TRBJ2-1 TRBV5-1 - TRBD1 CASSAQTGGSYNEQFF TGCGCCAGCAGCGCCCAGACAGGGGGCTCCTACAATGAGCAGTTCTTC
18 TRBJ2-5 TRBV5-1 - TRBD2 CASSYGTSGGPPVEAQYF TGCGCCAGCAGTTATGGGACTAGCGGGGGGCCCCCCGTGGAGGCCCAGTACTTC
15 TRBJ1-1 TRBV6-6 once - CASSYGGGGVTEAFF TGTGCCAGCAGTTACGGGGGAGGGGGGGTCACTGAAGCTTTCTTT
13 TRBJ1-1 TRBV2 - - CASSGDTNTEAFF TGTGCCAGCAGTGGGGACACTAACACTGAAGCTTTCTTT
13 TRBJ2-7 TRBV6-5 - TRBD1 CASTRTGSYEQYF TGTGCCAGTACCCGGACAGGGTCCTACGAGCAGTACTTC
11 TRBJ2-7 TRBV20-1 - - CSAERTYEPYF TGCAGTGCCGAGCGGACCTACGAGCCGTACTTC